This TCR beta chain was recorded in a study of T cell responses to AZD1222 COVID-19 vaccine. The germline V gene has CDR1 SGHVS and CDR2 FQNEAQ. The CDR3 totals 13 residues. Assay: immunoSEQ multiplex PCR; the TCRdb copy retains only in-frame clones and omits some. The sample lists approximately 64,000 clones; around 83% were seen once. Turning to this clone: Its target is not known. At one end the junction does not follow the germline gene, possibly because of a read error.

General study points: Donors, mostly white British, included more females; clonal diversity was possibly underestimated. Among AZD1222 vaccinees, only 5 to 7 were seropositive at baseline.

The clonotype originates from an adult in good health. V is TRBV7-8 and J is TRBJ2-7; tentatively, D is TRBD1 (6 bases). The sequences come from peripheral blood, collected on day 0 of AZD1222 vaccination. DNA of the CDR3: TGTGCCAGCAACTTAGGGGGATCCTACGAGCAGTACTTC. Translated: CASNLGGSYEQYF.